The 11 T cell receptor beta chains below all came from one sample that was sequenced in a study of neurological immune-mediated disorders. MiXCR was run by TCRdb on the 5' RACE reads, yielding one entry per CDR3 protein. The data show under 70,000 distinct CDR3 sequences, approximately 3.3% seen once. Sequencing used PBMCs. All receptors come from a woman aged 50 to 60 with multiple sclerosis.

The chain couples TRBV7-2 to TRBJ2-2, with 9 bases matching TRBD1. This CDR3 contains 15 residues. The trim removed 5 bases at V and 5 bases at J, leaving 6 bases unmatched. Germline-derived CDR1 and CDR2 are SGHTA and FQGNSA. The CDR3 nucleotides read TGTGCCAGCAGCAACCGGGACAGGGTAACCGGGGAGCTGTTTTTT. Translated, it gives CASSNRDRVTGELFF.

The chain carries TRBV5-1 and TRBJ1-1; D is ambiguous. This CDR3 spans 15 amino acids. Trimming took off 0 bases at V and 3 bases at J, with 12 bases between the two ends. Germline values: CDR1 SGHRS, CDR2 YFSETQ. The CDR3 DNA reads as TGCGCCAGCAGCTTGGCGGGGAGGGAGGACACTGAAGCTTTCTTT. Amino acid sequence: CASSLAGREDTEAFF.

On this clonotype: A much larger clonotype is one base distant, so this may be a read error. The V gene is TRBV20-1, the J gene TRBJ1-5; 8 nucleotides align to TRBD1. CDR1 is DFQATT and CDR2 is SNEGSKA in the germline V gene (reference sequence). This CDR3 region has 14 residues. For the CDR3, the DNA is TGCAGTGCTAGACCCGGACAGGGCAATCAGCACCAGCATTTT. Amino acid sequence: CSARPGQGNQHQHF.

The table lists this clonotype with many counts. This chain uses TRBV20-1 with TRBJ1-2; possible D gene TRBD1, 6 bases. The CDR3 consists of 15 residues. V was clipped by 2 bases and J by 4 bases, with 17 bases between them. Germline CDR1 reads DFQATT; CDR2 reads SNEGSKA (reference sequence). The CDR3 here is CSARRTGTNFYGYTF. The CDR3, as DNA: TGCAGTGCTAGAAGGACTGGGACAAACTTCTATGGCTACACCTTC.

This clonotype was counted many times. The CDR3 DNA is TGTGCCAGCAGCTTGTTGCGCACCGGGGAGCTGTTTTTT. It yields the protein CASSLLRTGELFF. The rearrangement uses TRBV7-2 and TRBJ2-2; D is ambiguous. Germline values: CDR1 SGHTA, CDR2 FQGNSA. This CDR3 has 13 amino acids. Trimming removed 3 bases at V and 4 bases at J, with 6 bases between.

Comments on this clonotype: A clone one base away is much larger, so this may be a read error. This chain connects TRBV6-5 to TRBJ1-1; maybe TRBD1 (6 bases). CDR1 and CDR2 from the germline V gene are MNHEY and SVGAGI. The germline V and J ends were trimmed by 7 bases and 11 bases, with 20 bases remaining between them. This CDR3 has 13 residues. CDR3 protein: CASKVTGAYDAFF. For the CDR3, the DNA is TGTGCCAGCAAGGTGACAGGTGCCTATGACGCTTTCTTT.

This clonotype is deemed medium-sized. The rearrangement joins TRBV10-3 to TRBJ1-1, with TRBD1 identical over 8 bases. This CDR3 has 11 amino acids. V was pared by 11 bases and J by 8 bases, with 7 bases of the junction left unmatched. CDR1 and CDR2 from the germline V gene are ENHRY and SYGVKD. CDR3 sequence: CAAMDRAEAFF. The CDR3 nucleotides are TGTGCCGCCATGGACAGGGCGGAAGCTTTCTTT.

This clonotype appeared many times. The chain is built from TRBV9 and TRBJ1-6, with D possibly TRBD1 on 6 matching bases. CDR3 length equals 15 residues. With 2 bases removed from V and 5 bases from J, the gap between germline ends came to 11 bases. Germline assignment: CDR1 SGDLS and CDR2 YYNGEE. The DNA for the CDR3 is TGTGCCAGCAGCGTTGGGACACCCAATAATTCACCCCTCCACTTT. This translates into CASSVGTPNNSPLHF.

This clonotype was seen many times. V and J are TRBV10-3 and TRBJ2-3, with 14 bases lining up with TRBD2. Germline CDR1 and CDR2: ENHRY and SYGVKD. This CDR3 is 18 amino acids long. V trimming: 3 bases; J trimming: 2 bases; junction bases outside the gene matches: 7. CDR3 protein: CAISEKRLAGGATDTQYF. The CDR3 DNA is TGTGCCATCAGTGAAAAAAGACTAGCGGGAGGGGCCACAGATACGCAGTATTTT.

This clonotype was seen repeatedly, ten times or more. This sequence joins TRBV5-1 and TRBJ2-7; TRBD2 might be the D (6 bases). The germline V gene has CDR1 SGHRS and CDR2 YFSETQ. CDR3 size: 14 residues. Trimming took 1 base from V and 3 from J, leaving 11 bases between them. The CDR3 nucleotides are TGCGCCAGCAGCTTGACGGGAGCAAACTACGAGCAGTACTTC. Residues: CASSLTGANYEQYF.

This clonotype was recorded at least ten times. The CDR3: CASSLRGAGAGTDTQYF. As DNA, the CDR3 is TGTGCCAGCAGCTTACGGGGGGCTGGCGCGGGCACAGATACGCAGTATTTT. The chain is built from TRBV5-5 and TRBJ2-3; possible D gene TRBD2, 7 bases. The CDR3 covers 17 residues. V gave up 2 bases and J gave up 1 base, with 17 bases separating them. Germline loops: CDR1 SGHKS, CDR2 YYEKEE (reference sequence).